The 16 T cell receptor beta chains presented below share a single source sample, sequenced in a study of metastatic and nonmetastatic thyroid tumors. All patients were untreated before thyroid surgery. Using MiXCR, TCRdb reanalyzed the PCR reads. The data hold 22,000 or so clones, with around a fifth observed a single time. The sequencing input was tumor tissue. These TCRs come from a female donor with papillary thyroid cancer or a benign thyroid nodule (not recorded which). Some clones in this sample may be carry-over from other donors' samples.

V is TRBV2 and J is TRBJ2-7; 10 nucleotides line up with TRBD2. J lost 2 bases, V lost 8 bases, and 6 bases had no gene match. The CDR3 is made up of 14 amino acids. Germline loops: CDR1 SNHLY, CDR2 FYNNEI. The CDR3 loop is CASQSGGETYEQYF. The CDR3 region has the DNA TGTGCCAGCCAGAGCGGGGGGGAAACCTACGAGCAGTACTTC.

In this sample, this clone turned up many times. This sequence joins TRBV5-4 and TRBJ2-7; 8 bases map to TRBD1. CDR1 is SGHNT, CDR2 YYREEE, per germline (reference sequence). J gave up 5 bases and V 4 bases, and 5 bases lay outside the gene matches. CDR3 length equals 13 residues. This chain's CDR3 is CASSPDRAHEQYF. CDR3 coding DNA: TGTGCCAGCAGCCCGGACAGGGCCCACGAGCAGTACTTC.

This clone turned up a few times. The genes are TRBV15 and TRBJ2-3; 13 bases line up with TRBD2. The V gene's germline CDR1 is LNHNV and CDR2 YYDKDF (reference sequence). Trimming at V came to 0 bases and at J to 13 bases, leaving 7 bases not matched to a gene. This CDR3 comprises 15 residues. CDR3 amino acids: CATSRDPLAGGLKYF. As DNA, the CDR3 is TGTGCCACCAGCAGAGATCCACTAGCGGGAGGGTTGAAGTATTTT. Full variable domain (outside the CDR3, taken from reference TRBV15 and TRBJ2-3): DAMVIQNPRYQVTQFGKPVTLSCSQTLNHNVMYWYQQKSSQAPKLLFHYYDKDFNNEADTPDNFQSRRPNTSFCFLDIRSPGLGDTAMYLCATSRDPLAGGLKYFGPGTRLTVL.

The chain employs TRBV27 and TRBJ2-6; unclear D gene. The CDR3 spans 13 residues. Trimming removed 6 bases at V and 2 bases at J, with 5 bases between. From germline, CDR1 is MNHEY and CDR2 SMNVEV (reference sequence). The CDR3 here is CASRVPGANVLTF. CDR3 bases: TGTGCCAGCAGGGTACCTGGGGCCAACGTCCTGACTTTC. The full variable domain, rest sourced from reference TRBV27 and TRBJ2-6, is EAQVTQNPRYLITVTGKKLTVTCSQNMNHEYMSWYRQDPGLGLRQIYYSMNVEVTDKGDVPEGYKVSRKEKRNFPLILESPSPNQTSLYFCASRVPGANVLTFGAGSRLTVL.

The chain combines TRBV6-2 or TRBV6-3 with TRBJ1-2; no clear D. From germline, CDR1 is MNHEY and CDR2 SVGEGT. Trimming pared 0 bases from V and 5 bases from J, leaving 7 bases between. The CDR3 sequence is 13 residues long. Written as DNA, the CDR3 is TGTGCCAGCAGTTACTCGGTAGGGTATGGCTACACCTTC. Translated, it gives CASSYSVGYGYTF.

CDR3 DNA sequence: TGCAGTGCACCCGGGACTAGCGGTTTCTACGAGCAGTACTTC. Amino acid sequence: CSAPGTSGFYEQYF. This sequence joins TRBV20-1 and TRBJ2-7, with 11 bases identical to TRBD2. The CDR3 covers 14 residues. The junction had 7 bases not matched to a gene; V was cut back by 6 bases and J by 3 bases. Germline V CDR1 and CDR2: DFQATT, SNEGSKA (reference sequence).

CDR3 protein: CASSQDRAVGYTF. DNA of the CDR3: TGCGCCAGCAGCCAGGACAGGGCTGTTGGCTACACCTTC. The rearrangement uses TRBV4-3 and TRBJ1-2, with TRBD1 matching 8 bases. The junction had 4 bases not matched to a gene; V was cut back by 3 bases and J by 7 bases. This CDR3 is 13 amino acids long. Per germline, CDR1 LGHNA and CDR2 YSLEER.

This clone occurred many times. The chain links TRBV20-1 to TRBJ2-7; tentatively, D is TRBD1 (6 bases). V was shortened by 5 bases and J by 6 bases, with 17 bases between the two germline ends. The CDR3 extends over 13 amino acids. The germline CDR1 and CDR2 sequences are DFQATT and SNEGSKA (reference sequence). The CDR3 sequence is CSASRPGQVEQYF. The CDR3 nucleotides read TGCAGTGCTTCCCGGCCGGGACAAGTCGAGCAGTACTTC.

The gene calls are TRBV5-1 and TRBJ1-2; TRBD1 is a possible D gene (5 bases). The germline gives CDR1 SGHRS, CDR2 YFSETQ. Trimming left V 4 bases short and J 3 bases short, with 7 bases between. This CDR3 spans 12 amino acids. The CDR3, as DNA: TGCGCCAGCAGCGAAGGGGACTATGGCTACACCTTC. Amino acids: CASSEGDYGYTF.

This clone came up many times. The genes are TRBV11-2 and TRBJ2-3; 10 bases match TRBD2. This CDR3 is 16 amino acids long. Germline loops: CDR1 SGHAT, CDR2 FQNNGV. The J segment lost 1 base and the V segment lost 2 bases, leaving 3 bases of the junction unmatched. The CDR3 bases are TGTGCCAGCAGCTTAAGAGGGACTAGCGGCACAGATACGCAGTATTTT. This codes for CASSLRGTSGTDTQYF.

This clone was observed a handful of times. V is TRBV12-3 or TRBV12-4 and J is TRBJ1-1; D not resolved. V lost 3 bases to trimming and J lost 3 bases, with 8 bases between them. The CDR3 sequence is 13 residues long. The CDR3 DNA reads TGTGCCAGCAGTTTGGATAGATACACTGAAGCTTTCTTT. Protein product: CASSLDRYTEAFF.

In this sample, this clone is medium-sized. The chain employs TRBV11-1 and TRBJ1-2; 9 bases align to TRBD1. CDR3 size: 14 residues. V lost 5 bases, J lost 6 bases, and 7 bases stayed unmatched. Germline loops: CDR1 SGHAT, CDR2 FQDESV (reference sequence). The CDR3 loop is CASSPGQGADGYTF. The CDR3 region has the DNA TGTGCCAGCAGCCCGGGACAGGGCGCGGATGGCTACACCTTC.

This clone was seen just once. The sample carries other DNA sequences with the same CDR3. CDR3 in DNA: TGTGCCAGCAGACAGGGAGGGCCTAACTATGGCTACACCTTC. It is translated as CASRQGGPNYGYTF. This chain connects TRBV7-8 to TRBJ1-2, with a tentative D call TRBD1 (6 bases). This CDR3 has 14 amino acids. Trimming stripped 6 bases from V and 0 bases from J, with 11 bases between. The germline V gene has CDR1 SGHVS and CDR2 FQNEAQ.

This clone was found many times. The chain links TRBV10-3 to TRBJ2-3; D unclear. The germline V gene has CDR1 ENHRY and CDR2 SYGVKD. The CDR3 covers 14 residues. Trimming left V 7 bases short and J 2 bases short, with 13 bases between. CDR3 nucleotides: TGTGCCATCAATATCGCCGGGCCCACAGATACGCAGTATTTT. The encoded protein is CAINIAGPTDTQYF.

V is TRBV15 and J is TRBJ2-7; 9 nucleotides match TRBD2. V shed 3 bases and J 2 bases; nucleotides not matched to a gene: 5. The CDR3 loop spans 15 amino acids. CDR1 is LNHNV, CDR2 YYDKDF, per germline (reference sequence). CDR3 nucleotides: TGTGCCACCAGCAGTCTAGCGGGAAGAACCTACGAGCAGTACTTC. It translates to CATSSLAGRTYEQYF. The whole variable domain, remainder taken from reference TRBV15 and TRBJ2-7, is DAMVIQNPRYQVTQFGKPVTLSCSQTLNHNVMYWYQQKSSQAPKLLFHYYDKDFNNEADTPDNFQSRRPNTSFCFLDIRSPGLGDTAMYLCATSSLAGRTYEQYFGPGTRLTVT.

Only a few counts were recorded for this clone. The V and J genes are TRBV19 and TRBJ2-4; perhaps TRBD1 as D (5 bases). The CDR3 extends over 13 amino acids. Germline V gives CDR1 LNHDA, CDR2 SQIVND (reference sequence). The germline V and J ends were trimmed by 3 bases and 11 bases, with 14 bases remaining between them. The DNA for the CDR3 is TGTGCCAGTAGTATCCTCGACAGCGCGGTTCAGTACTTC. Its protein product is CASSILDSAVQYF.